Following are 16 T cell receptor beta chains from one sample sequenced in a study of blood T cell repertoires in COVID-19. Assay: immunoSEQ multiplex PCR; the TCRdb copy retains only in-frame clones and omits some. The table shows tens of thousands of clones, with about four fifths occurring only once. The sequenced sample consisted of peripheral blood. These TCRs come from a human donor in a cohort sampled during active COVID-19.

This clone was seen a few times. The rearrangement links TRBV5-6 to TRBJ1-5; D gene uncertain. This CDR3 comprises 14 residues. Between the trimmed V and J ends, which lost 0 bases and 5 bases, there was a span of 9 bases. Germline V gene sequence: CDR1 SGHDT, CDR2 YYEEEE. CDR3 loop: CASSLAGRDQPQHF. The CDR3 nucleotides are TGTGCCAGCAGCTTGGCCGGTCGGGATCAGCCCCAGCATTTT.

The chain employs TRBV4-1 and TRBJ2-2; a possible D gene is TRBD1 (6 bases). CDR1 is MGHRA, CDR2 YSYEKL, per germline. V was cut by 3 bases and J by 8 bases, with 13 bases left in between. This CDR3 is 14 amino acids long. CDR3 sequence reads: CASSQRITGGELFF. DNA of the CDR3: TGCGCCAGCAGCCAGAGGATTACAGGGGGGGAGCTGTTTTTT.

The chain employs TRBV6-6 and TRBJ2-1; D possibly corresponds to TRBD1 (6 bases). The CDR3 covers 15 residues. The ends were cut back, 6 bases at V and 4 bases at J, with 16 bases in the middle. Germline lookup yields CDR1 MNHNY and CDR2 SVGAGI (reference sequence). The CDR3 sequence is CASSGPGHPYNEQFF. CDR3 coding DNA: TGTGCCAGCAGCGGCCCGGGACACCCATACAATGAGCAGTTCTTC.

This clone has just a few counts. This chain uses TRBV4-1 with TRBJ1-5, with no clear D. V lost 2 bases, J lost 3 bases, and 14 bases lay in between. The CDR3 has 16 amino acids. CDR1 MGHRA and CDR2 YSYEKL come from the germline V gene. DNA of the CDR3: TGCGCCAGCAGCCAATTGTCGCGAGGGTTCAATCAGCCCCAGCATTTT. It yields the protein CASSQLSRGFNQPQHF.

This clone was detected many times. V is TRBV7-2 and J is TRBJ1-4; possible D gene TRBD1, 5 bases. V was clipped by 6 bases and J by 7 bases, with 12 bases between them. The CDR3 loop spans 13 amino acids. In germline, CDR1 is SGHTA, CDR2 FQGNSA. CDR3 sequence (DNA): TGTGCCAGCAGTAGAAAGGGGCGTGAAAAACTGTTTTTT. The encoded protein is CASSRKGREKLFF.

This sequence joins TRBV2 and TRBJ2-7; D is perhaps TRBD2 (6 bases). The CDR3 loop spans 15 amino acids. V was clipped by 5 bases and J by 7 bases, with 21 bases between them. The V gene's germline CDR1 is SNHLY and CDR2 FYNNEI. The CDR3 here is CASSRLGGETWEQYF. The CDR3 DNA reads as TGTGCCAGCAGTCGTCTCGGCGGGGAGACGTGGGAGCAGTACTTC.

This clone has a single count. The chain combines TRBV11-2 with TRBJ2-7, with D tentatively TRBD2 (5 bases). V was trimmed by 1 base and J by 0 bases, leaving 7 bases between them. The CDR3 covers 14 residues. Germline-derived CDR1 and CDR2 are SGHAT and FQNNGV. CDR3 protein: CASSLVGDSYEQYF. The CDR3 DNA follows: TGTGCCAGCAGCTTAGTCGGGGACTCCTACGAGCAGTACTTC.

The chain employs TRBV11-2 and TRBJ1-2; a weak D match, TRBD1 (6 bases). The CDR3 totals 16 residues. Trimming took 4 bases from V and 1 from J, leaving 16 bases between them. Germline CDR1 is SGHAT and CDR2 is FQNNGV. CDR3 residues: CASSSVRTAVNYGYTF. In DNA form, the CDR3 reads TGTGCCAGCAGCTCTGTCCGGACAGCAGTTAACTATGGCTACACCTTC. The entire variable domain, with the rest obtained from reference TRBV11-2 and TRBJ1-2, is as follows: EAGVAQSPRYKIIEKRQSVAFWCNPISGHATLYWYQQILGQGPKLLIQFQNNGVVDDSQLPKDRFSAERLKGVDSTLKIQPAKLEDSAVYLCASSSVRTAVNYGYTFGSGTRLTVV.

The gene calls are TRBV18 and TRBJ1-3; TRBD1 agrees at 8 bases. The germline V gene encodes CDR1 KGHSH and CDR2 LQKENI. After removal of 0 bases from V and 6 bases from J, the junction contained 4 bases not matched to a gene. CDR3 size: 15 residues. The CDR3 sequence is CASSPPRTGINTIYF. The CDR3 region has the DNA TGTGCCAGCTCACCACCCAGGACAGGGATAAACACCATATATTTT.

The chain links TRBV4-3 to TRBJ2-6; maybe TRBD2 (5 bases). V was cut by 3 bases and J by 0 bases, with 9 bases left in between. CDR1 is LGHNA, CDR2 YSLEER, per germline. The CDR3 loop spans 16 amino acids. CDR3 DNA sequence: TGCGCCAGCAGCCAGTACGGGGACTCTGGGGCCAACGTCCTGACTTTC. Its protein is CASSQYGDSGANVLTF.

The V call is TRBV2, the J call TRBJ2-7, with 7 positions matching TRBD1. This CDR3 is built from 15 residues. Germline values: CDR1 SNHLY, CDR2 FYNNEI. The junction had 12 bases not matched to a gene; V was cut back by 8 bases and J by 2 bases. CDR3 loop: CASGPLTGLTYEQYF. CDR3 DNA: TGTGCCAGCGGGCCTCTGACAGGGTTGACCTACGAGCAGTACTTC. The full variable domain, its missing parts supplied by reference TRBV2 and TRBJ2-7, is EPEVTQTPSHQVTQMGQEVILRCVPISNHLYFYWYRQILGQKVEFLVSFYNNEISEKSEIFDDQFSVERPDGSNFTLKIRSTKLEDSAMYFCASGPLTGLTYEQYFGPGTRLTVT.

The chain links TRBV19 to TRBJ1-1, with 7 positions matching TRBD1. J gave up 3 bases and V 6 bases, and 4 bases lay outside the gene matches. This CDR3 is 13 amino acids long. CDR1 LNHDA and CDR2 SQIVND come from the germline V gene (reference sequence). The CDR3 here is CASRRQGHTEAFF. For the CDR3, the DNA is TGTGCCAGTAGGCGACAGGGTCACACTGAAGCTTTCTTT.

V gene TRBV6-5 combines with J gene TRBJ1-4; 8 bases are a match to TRBD1. V lost 5 bases to trimming and J lost 5 bases; unmatched junction nucleotides: 7. Germline V gives CDR1 MNHEY, CDR2 SVGAGI. The CDR3 covers 15 residues. CDR3 coding DNA: TGTGCCAGCAGTCGTACAGGGGGAAAGAATGAAAAACTGTTTTTT. This encodes CASSRTGGKNEKLFF.

The CDR3 is CATEGGSGYYGYTF. CDR3 nucleotides: TGTGCCACCGAGGGGGGGTCAGGCTACTATGGCTACACCTTC. V usage is TRBV19 and J usage is TRBJ1-2; possible D gene TRBD1, 6 bases. The germline V and J ends were trimmed by 10 bases and 3 bases, with 18 bases remaining between them. The CDR3 extends over 14 amino acids. Germline V gene lookup returns CDR1 LNHDA and CDR2 SQIVND (reference sequence).

The rearrangement joins TRBV4-2 to TRBJ1-4; 7 bases line up with TRBD1. This CDR3 comprises 15 residues. From germline, CDR1 is LGHNA and CDR2 YNFKEQ. V was clipped by 3 bases and J by 10 bases; unmatched bases: 11. In DNA form, the CDR3 reads TGTGCCAGCAGCCAGGAGGAGGGGGCAAGGGGAAAACTGTTTTTT. Translated, it gives CASSQEEGARGKLFF.

This chain links TRBV19 with TRBJ2-2; D ambiguous. Germline-derived CDR1 and CDR2 are LNHDA and SQIVND (reference sequence). The CDR3 spans 12 residues. Trimming took 6 bases from V and 3 from J, leaving 5 bases between them. CDR3 in amino acids: CASRRYTGELFF. In DNA, the CDR3 is TGTGCCAGTAGGCGGTACACCGGGGAGCTGTTTTTT.